Shown below are 25 T cell receptor beta chains from a single sample sequenced in a study of shared clonotypes between healthy human individuals. Repertoires were generated with immunoSEQ multiplex PCR, while TCRdb's copy carries only in-frame clones and drops some. The sample contains approximately 1.1 million clones, around 78% of which appear only once. Sequenced: memory CD4+ T cells from PBMCs. The subset was: CD45RA-negative fraction. These receptors were obtained from a man aged 18 to 35 in good health. Some clones in this sample may be carry-over from other donors' samples.

The chain uses TRBV7-8 and TRBJ2-2, with D hard to call. Germline V gene lookup returns CDR1 SGHVS and CDR2 FQNEAQ. The CDR3 length is 17 residues. With 4 bases removed from V and 4 bases from J, the gap between germline ends came to 19 bases. The CDR3 is CASSSSSSADGTGELFF. In DNA, the CDR3 is TGTGCCAGCAGCTCCTCCTCCTCGGCCGATGGCACCGGGGAGCTGTTTTTT.

The chain carries TRBV2 and TRBJ2-5; a possible D gene is TRBD2 (5 bases). The CDR3 runs to 14 residues. Germline CDR1 SNHLY, CDR2 FYNNEI. V was trimmed by 5 bases and J by 5 bases, leaving 15 bases between them. Written as DNA, the CDR3 is TGTGCCAGCAGTCGTAGGGCGGGCGAGGAGACCCAGTACTTC. Protein sequence: CASSRRAGEETQYF.

J is TRBJ2-7 and V is TRBV5-8; TRBD2 might be the D (5 bases). Germline CDR1 and CDR2: SGHTS and YDEGEE. CDR3 length: 16 residues. The V and J ends lost 1 base and 0 bases respectively, with 14 bases between them. The CDR3 loop reads CASSLFGSESSYEQYF. In DNA, the CDR3 is TGTGCCAGCAGCTTGTTCGGTAGCGAGAGCTCCTACGAGCAGTACTTC.

This clone was counted only a few times. V gene TRBV9 combines with J gene TRBJ2-1; possible D gene TRBD2, 6 bases. The germline CDR1 and CDR2 sequences are SGDLS and YYNGEE. The CDR3 extends over 15 amino acids. V was trimmed by 3 bases and J by 3 bases, leaving 13 bases between them. In DNA, the CDR3 is TGTGCCAGCAGCGCTTTAGGGCGGGACTACAATGAGCAGTTCTTC. Translating gives CASSALGRDYNEQFF.

This chain links TRBV5-1 with TRBJ2-1, with D perhaps being TRBD1 or TRBD2 (5 bases each). This CDR3 is 13 amino acids long. Germline V gene sequence: CDR1 SGHRS, CDR2 YFSETQ. V was trimmed by 5 bases and J by 6 bases, leaving 12 bases between them. The CDR3 DNA reads TGCGCCAGCAGTCTGGGGGTGGGCAATGAGCAGTTCTTC. Its protein is CASSLGVGNEQFF.

V gene TRBV4-2 combines with J gene TRBJ2-7; 9 bases fit TRBD1. J gave up 4 bases and V 4 bases, and 14 bases lay outside the gene matches. Germline V gene data show CDR1 as LGHNA and CDR2 as YNFKEQ. The CDR3 is 17 amino acids. The CDR3 nucleotides are TGTGCCAGCAGCCTAGACCCTGGACAGGGGATTTTGTACGAGCAGTACTTC. Protein: CASSLDPGQGILYEQYF.

This rearrangement joins TRBV27 to TRBJ2-1; TRBD2 matches 11 bases. V was clipped by 1 base and J by 1 base; unmatched bases: 6. The CDR3 loop spans 18 amino acids. Germline V lookup: CDR1 MNHEY, CDR2 SMNVEV (reference sequence). The CDR3 DNA is TGTGCCAGCAGTTTATACGGACTAGCGGGCCTATCCTACAATGAGCAGTTCTTC. Its protein is CASSLYGLAGLSYNEQFF.

The chain employs TRBV7-2 and TRBJ1-2; no clear D. CDR3 size: 12 residues. V lost 3 bases and J 8 bases, leaving 10 bases between the germline ends. Germline lookup yields CDR1 SGHTA and CDR2 FQGNSA. The CDR3 sequence: CASSFSLGGYTF. CDR3 DNA sequence: TGTGCCAGCAGCTTCTCGCTTGGGGGCTACACCTTC.

V and J are TRBV2 and TRBJ1-5; no firm D call. The germline V gene has CDR1 SNHLY and CDR2 FYNNEI. V lost 3 bases and J lost 9, with 12 bases in between. This CDR3 comprises 13 residues. The CDR3 sequence: CASSEAAPGPQHF. CDR3 in DNA: TGTGCCAGCAGTGAGGCGGCTCCAGGGCCCCAGCATTTT. Filled out from reference TRBV2 and TRBJ1-5, the complete variable domain reads EPEVTQTPSHQVTQMGQEVILRCVPISNHLYFYWYRQILGQKVEFLVSFYNNEISEKSEIFDDQFSVERPDGSNFTLKIRSTKLEDSAMYFCASSEAAPGPQHFGDGTRLSIL.

On this clone: Without the conserved terminal phenylalanine or tryptophan, this CDR3 likely stems from a read error. Because the CDR3's place on the DNA is in doubt, the DNA is left out and the CDR3 is given as listed by TCRdb. Other DNA variants within this sample encode the same CDR3. The CDR3 loop is CASRFRGDRV. The chain recombines TRBV12-2 with TRBJ1-4. TRBV12-2 constitutes a pseudogene. The CDR3 comprises 10 residues, both ends counted.

CDR3 region: CASSLGGPLGGTDTQYF. DNA of the CDR3: TGTGCCAGCAGCTTAGGGGGACCCCTAGGGGGCACAGATACGCAGTATTTT. The chain links TRBV7-9 to TRBJ2-3; D may match TRBD1 or TRBD2 (5 bases each). Germline V gene sequence: CDR1 SEHNR, CDR2 FQNEAQ (reference sequence). This CDR3 region has 17 residues. V was shortened by 1 base and J by 1 base, with 15 bases between the two germline ends.

The chain joins TRBV6-7 to TRBJ2-3, with D possibly being TRBD1 (6 bases). TRBV6-7 is sorted into the ORF group, with uncertain function. This CDR3 spans 19 amino acids. V was cut by 0 bases and J by 1 base, with 20 bases left in between. The CDR3 region is CASSYSLGGSVTGTDTQYF. The CDR3 nucleotides read TGTGCCAGCAGTTACTCTTTAGGGGGTAGCGTTACTGGCACAGATACGCAGTATTTT.

This clone showed up just once. The gene calls are TRBV4-1 and TRBJ1-3; D is uncertain. Per germline, CDR1 MGHRA and CDR2 YSYEKL. The CDR3 length is 17 residues. Trimming took 0 bases from V and 1 from J, leaving 13 bases between them. The CDR3 coding sequence is TGCGCCAGCAGCCAAGAGGAAGGTATGGGGTCTGGAAACACCATATATTTT. Translation gives CASSQEEGMGSGNTIYF.

The CDR3 here is CATSRAPGRFGYTF. The CDR3 coding sequence is TGTGCCACCAGCAGGGCACCGGGGCGGTTTGGCTACACCTTC. The chain joins TRBV15 to TRBJ1-2, with a weak D call TRBD1 (5 bases). Trimming took off 3 bases at V and 7 bases at J, with 15 bases between the two ends. Looked up from germline, CDR1 is LNHNV and CDR2 is YYDKDF (reference sequence). The CDR3 runs to 14 residues.

This chain connects TRBV7-2 to TRBJ2-2; 7 bases line up with TRBD2. CDR1 and CDR2 from the germline V gene are SGHTA and FQGNSA. V shed 11 bases, J shed 6 bases, and the junction held 9 bases outside the gene matches. The CDR3 consists of 13 residues. The CDR3 region has the DNA TGTGCCGGACGACGGGGGGTACCCGGGGAGCTGTTTTTT. Residues: CAGRRGVPGELFF.

The rearrangement uses TRBV6-1 and TRBJ1-1, with 7 positions matching TRBD1. In germline, CDR1 is MNHNS, CDR2 SASEGT. Trimming took 6 bases from V and 5 from J; bases not matched to a gene: 9. The CDR3 has 14 amino acids. The CDR3 is CASRRQGRGTEAFF. In DNA form, the CDR3 reads TGTGCCAGCAGGAGACAGGGCAGAGGAACTGAAGCTTTCTTT.

About this clone itself: It may be a read error: a sequence one base away is much more abundant. The chain is built from TRBV28 and TRBJ1-1; 7 bases fit TRBD1. The V gene's germline CDR1 is MDHEN and CDR2 SYDVKM. The CDR3 contains 15 residues. CDR3 sequence: CTSSPPQTGIAEAFF. The CDR3 DNA follows: TGTACCAGCAGTCCCCCCCAGACAGGGATTGCTGAAGCTTTCTTT.

This clone was seen only once. This chain uses TRBV10-3 with TRBJ2-3; tentatively, D is TRBD2 (5 bases). The CDR3 totals 15 residues. V lost 4 bases and J 0 bases, leaving 11 bases between the germline ends. Germline values: CDR1 ENHRY, CDR2 SYGVKD. CDR3 residues: CAISAGRESTDTQYF. Written as DNA, the CDR3 is TGTGCCATCAGTGCGGGTCGGGAAAGCACAGATACGCAGTATTTT.

This clone was observed once. The chain links TRBV7-2 to TRBJ2-7; TRBD1 is a possible D gene (5 bases). This CDR3 is 14 amino acids long. Germline CDR1 SGHTA, CDR2 FQGNSA. The V gene lost 2 bases and the J gene lost 0 bases, with 8 bases spanning the gap. The CDR3 DNA sequence: TGTGCCAGCAGCTTATGGGGCAACTCCTACGAGCAGTACTTC. It translates to CASSLWGNSYEQYF.

This clone was seen at least ten times. This rearrangement joins TRBV29-1 to TRBJ2-5; D call uncertain. CDR3 length equals 12 residues. V was trimmed by 6 bases and J by 7 bases, leaving 15 bases between them. Germline V lookup: CDR1 SQVTM, CDR2 ANQGSEA. The CDR3 sequence: CSVIHDGRTQYF. CDR3 in DNA: TGCAGCGTAATTCATGACGGAAGGACCCAGTACTTC. Supplemented by reference TRBV29-1 and TRBJ2-5, the full variable domain reads SAVISQKPSRDICQRGTSLTIQCQVDSQVTMMFWYRQQPGQSLTLIATANQGSEATYESGFVIDKFPISRPNLTFSTLTVSNMSPEDSSIYLCSVIHDGRTQYFGPGTRLLVL.

This rearrangement joins TRBV14 to TRBJ1-3, with a weak D call TRBD1 (5 bases). This CDR3 comprises 14 residues. Germline V CDR1 and CDR2: SGHDN, FVKESK. The V gene lost 9 bases and the J gene lost 2 bases, with 14 bases spanning the gap. The CDR3 reads CASSRTSAGNTIYF. In DNA form, the CDR3 reads TGTGCCAGTTCTAGGACATCAGCTGGAAACACCATATATTTT. The full variable domain, its missing parts supplied by reference TRBV14 and TRBJ1-3, is EAGVTQFPSHSVIEKGQTVTLRCDPISGHDNLYWYRRVMGKEIKFLLHFVKESKQDESGMPNNRFLAERTGGTYSTLKVQPAELEDSGVYFCASSRTSAGNTIYFGEGSWLTVV.

The rearrangement uses TRBV4-1 and TRBJ2-7; no definite D call. With 4 bases removed from V and 2 bases from J, the gap between germline ends came to 15 bases. The CDR3 totals 15 residues. Germline V gene data show CDR1 as MGHRA and CDR2 as YSYEKL. Here the CDR3 reads CASSREAAGPYEQYF. The CDR3 DNA is TGCGCCAGCAGCCGCGAGGCGGCAGGCCCCTACGAGCAGTACTTC.

The gene calls are TRBV7-2 and TRBJ2-1; D is unclear. Germline-derived CDR1 and CDR2 are SGHTA and FQGNSA. The CDR3 totals 11 residues. Trimming took off 5 bases at V and 12 bases at J, with 11 bases between the two ends. The CDR3 DNA follows: TGTGCCAGCAGCCCGGCCCGTACGCAGTTCTTC. Amino acids: CASSPARTQFF.

The chain employs TRBV6-1 and TRBJ2-3, with 12 bases matching TRBD2. V shed 0 bases and J 3 bases; nucleotides not matched to a gene: 1. CDR3 size: 16 residues. Germline loops: CDR1 MNHNS, CDR2 SASEGT. The CDR3 DNA follows: TGTGCCAGCAGTGAAGCCGGGACTAGCGGGACAGATACGCAGTATTTT. Its translation: CASSEAGTSGTDTQYF.

The chain couples TRBV7-2 to TRBJ1-1; a possible D gene is TRBD1 (5 bases). The germline CDR1 and CDR2 sequences are SGHTA and FQGNSA. The CDR3 runs 15 residues. With 1 base removed from V and 3 bases from J, the gap between germline ends came to 12 bases. The CDR3 coding sequence is TGTGCCAGCAGCTTAGGAGGGACGGCCTACACTGAAGCTTTCTTT. Protein product: CASSLGGTAYTEAFF.